What follows are 32 T cell receptor beta chains derived from one specimen sequenced in a study of cytomegalovirus exposure and HLA in healthy donors. 60 Vbeta and 13 Jbeta primers were used in PCR. Data came from immunoSEQ multiplex PCR; TCRdb stores just in-frame clones and leaves some out. The sample lists about 120,000 clones, around 76% occurring once. Sequencing was performed on PBMCs. The receptors here all came from a woman aged 35 to 49 in good health and CMV-seropositive.

This clone was counted once. J is TRBJ1-4 and V is TRBV7-2; D is perhaps TRBD1 (5 bases). Germline CDR1 and CDR2: SGHTA and FQGNSA. The V end lost 5 bases, the J end lost 7 bases, and 14 bases lay between the germline ends. The CDR3 runs 14 residues. The CDR3 here is CASSRQSGPEKLFF. The DNA for the CDR3 is TGTGCCAGCAGCCGACAGTCAGGCCCTGAAAAACTGTTTTTT.

This rearrangement joins TRBV7-8 to TRBJ2-6; weak D call: TRBD1 (6 bases). V was clipped by 4 bases and J by 1 base, with 14 bases between them. The CDR3 sequence is 17 residues long. The germline CDR1 and CDR2 sequences are SGHVS and FQNEAQ. The CDR3 loop is CASSSYRVGSGANVLTF. The CDR3 nucleotides read TGTGCCAGCAGCTCATACAGGGTAGGGTCTGGGGCCAACGTCCTGACTTTC.

This rearrangement joins TRBV27 to TRBJ2-3; TRBD1 might be the D (6 bases). CDR1 and CDR2 (germline): MNHEY, SMNVEV (reference sequence). The CDR3 runs to 17 residues. Trimming stripped 6 bases from V and 4 bases from J, with 23 bases between. The CDR3 here is CASRDSGHGQSPDTQYF. In DNA form, the CDR3 reads TGTGCCAGCAGAGATTCGGGGCACGGACAGAGTCCAGATACGCAGTATTTT.

The chain employs TRBV5-1 and TRBJ2-5, with 9 positions matching TRBD2. J gave up 3 bases and V 4 bases, and 7 bases lay outside the gene matches. This CDR3 contains 15 residues. Germline V gives CDR1 SGHRS, CDR2 YFSETQ. In DNA form, the CDR3 reads TGCGCCAGCAGCCTGAGCGGGGGGACGAAAGAGACCCAGTACTTC. Translated, it gives CASSLSGGTKETQYF.

The chain links TRBV6-4 to TRBJ1-6, with D possibly being TRBD1 (5 bases). The CDR3 runs to 14 residues. Trimming pared 4 bases from V and 13 bases from J, leaving 17 bases between. Germline CDR1 reads MRHNA; CDR2 reads SNTAGT. The chain's CDR3 is CASSVSPGVRPLHF. Here the CDR3 DNA reads TGTGCCAGCAGTGTCAGCCCGGGGGTTCGGCCCCTCCACTTT.

This sequence joins TRBV6-4 and TRBJ2-7; no definite D call. CDR3 length: 16 residues. Trimming pared 2 bases from V and 6 bases from J, leaving 20 bases between. Germline lookup yields CDR1 MRHNA and CDR2 SNTAGT. As DNA, the CDR3 is TGTGCCAGCAGTGACCTCGGTGTCGTAGCCACCTGCGAGCAGTACTTC. It yields the protein CASSDLGVVATCEQYF.

The genes are TRBV29-1 and TRBJ2-5; D uncertain. Germline-derived CDR1 and CDR2 are SQVTM and ANQGSEA. The CDR3 totals 12 residues. Trimming cost V 4 bases and J 0 bases, with 6 bases left between them. The CDR3 loop reads CSVAGNQETQYF. DNA of the CDR3: TGCAGCGTTGCAGGCAACCAAGAGACCCAGTACTTC.

The J gene is TRBJ2-7, the V gene TRBV19; 7 bases align to TRBD1. The CDR3 extends over 13 amino acids. Unmatched junction bases numbered 12, after V lost 9 bases and J lost 7 bases. Per the germline V gene, CDR1 is LNHDA and CDR2 is SQIVND (reference sequence). The CDR3 reads CASQMTGIEEQYF. DNA for the CDR3: TGTGCCAGCCAAATGACAGGGATAGAGGAGCAGTACTTC.

V is TRBV6-4 and J is TRBJ1-2; tentatively, D is TRBD1 (5 bases). Trimming pared 4 bases from V and 7 bases from J, leaving 10 bases between. Germline-derived CDR1 and CDR2 are MRHNA and SNTAGT. The CDR3 contains 12 residues. CDR3 in amino acids: CASSAGNFGYTF. DNA for the CDR3: TGTGCCAGCAGTGCAGGGAATTTTGGCTACACCTTC.

J is TRBJ1-5 and V is TRBV7-9; no firm D call. Trimming cost V 7 bases and J 0 bases, with 7 bases left between them. CDR3 length: 13 amino acids. The germline V gene has CDR1 SEHNR and CDR2 FQNEAQ (reference sequence). The CDR3 DNA sequence: TGTGCCAGCACCGGGATTAGCAATCAGCCCCAGCATTTT. Translating gives CASTGISNQPQHF.

The J gene is TRBJ1-1, the V gene TRBV11-2; D is ambiguous. Trimming took off 2 bases at V and 4 bases at J, with 14 bases between the two ends. The CDR3 is 15 amino acids. Germline loops: CDR1 SGHAT, CDR2 FQNNGV. The CDR3 coding sequence is TGTGCCAGCAGCTTATTAAGTAGGGCGGGCACTGAAGCTTTCTTT. Encoded protein: CASSLLSRAGTEAFF. Drawing the rest from reference TRBV11-2 and TRBJ1-1, the complete variable domain is EAGVAQSPRYKIIEKRQSVAFWCNPISGHATLYWYQQILGQGPKLLIQFQNNGVVDDSQLPKDRFSAERLKGVDSTLKIQPAKLEDSAVYLCASSLLSRAGTEAFFGQGTRLTVV.

V gene TRBV4-1 combines with J gene TRBJ1-1, with TRBD1 as a possible D gene (6 bases). CDR1 MGHRA and CDR2 YSYEKL come from the germline V gene. The length of the CDR3 is 15 residues. The V end lost 2 bases, the J end lost 0 bases, and 10 bases lay between the germline ends. CDR3: CASSQTRQVNTEAFF. The CDR3 coding sequence is TGCGCCAGCAGCCAAACGAGACAGGTGAACACTGAAGCTTTCTTT.

V and J are TRBV6-1 and TRBJ2-3, with 12 bases aligning to TRBD2. J was trimmed by 2 bases and V by 4 bases; bases with no gene match: 4. The CDR3 covers 16 residues. Germline CDR1 and CDR2: MNHNS and SASEGT. The CDR3, as DNA: TGTGCCAGCAGTGTACTAGCGGGGGGATTCACAGATACGCAGTATTTT. Its translation: CASSVLAGGFTDTQYF.

This chain joins TRBV6-1 and TRBJ1-1; a weak D match, TRBD1 (6 bases). The CDR3 totals 15 residues. V was shortened by 4 bases and J by 0 bases, with 12 bases between the two germline ends. Germline V gene lookup returns CDR1 MNHNS and CDR2 SASEGT. In DNA, the CDR3 is TGTGCCAGCAGTGGCTACAGGGCCCTGAACACTGAAGCTTTCTTT. This translates into CASSGYRALNTEAFF.

The chain recombines TRBV7-6 with TRBJ2-7, with a tentative D call TRBD2 (5 bases). CDR1 and CDR2 from the germline V gene are SGHVS and FNYEAQ. The CDR3 is 17 residues long. V was shortened by 3 bases and J by 3 bases, with 21 bases between the two germline ends. The CDR3 coding sequence is TGTGCCAGCAGCTTCAGCCCACGGGATAGGGAAGACTACGAGCAGTACTTC. Translation: CASSFSPRDREDYEQYF.

The genes are TRBV5-4 and TRBJ2-3; tentative D call: TRBD2 (5 bases). This CDR3 has 15 residues. CDR1 and CDR2 from the germline V gene are SGHNT and YYREEE (reference sequence). Trimming stripped 4 bases from V and 3 bases from J, with 15 bases between. Here the CDR3 DNA reads TGTGCCAGCAGCCGAGGACTTTCAAATACAGATACGCAGTATTTT. Translated, it gives CASSRGLSNTDTQYF.

This clone was seen a few times. The chain is built from TRBV5-1 and TRBJ1-1; 8 nucleotides agree with TRBD1. From germline, CDR1 is SGHRS and CDR2 YFSETQ. The CDR3 length is 17 residues. V shed 6 bases and J 5 bases; nucleotides not matched to a gene: 18. CDR3 region: CASTEPQGASVGTEAFF. CDR3 DNA: TGCGCCAGCACCGAACCGCAGGGGGCGTCGGTGGGAACTGAAGCTTTCTTT.

The chain uses TRBV7-9 and TRBJ2-1; 13 bases fit TRBD2. The length of the CDR3 is 14 residues. Germline V lookup: CDR1 SEHNR, CDR2 FQNEAQ (reference sequence). V was pared by 4 bases and J by 7 bases, with 1 base of the junction left unmatched. CDR3 sequence (DNA): TGTGCCAGCAGCTGGGGACTAGCGGGGAATGAGCAGTTCTTC. It is translated as CASSWGLAGNEQFF. Together with reference TRBV7-9 and TRBJ2-1, the CDR3 gives the full variable domain: DTGVSQNPRHKITKRGQNVTFRCDPISEHNRLYWYRQTLGQGPEFLTYFQNEAQLEKSRLLSDRFSAERPKGSFSTLEIQRTEQGDSAMYLCASSWGLAGNEQFFGPGTRLTVL.

The rearrangement links TRBV4-1 to TRBJ2-1; D remains ambiguous. Looked up from germline, CDR1 is MGHRA and CDR2 is YSYEKL. The CDR3 is 15 residues long. V dropped 1 base and J dropped 6 bases, with 13 bases sitting between them. As DNA, the CDR3 is TGCGCCAGCAGCCAAGCCCAACACGTCTCCAATGAGCAGTTCTTC. Protein sequence: CASSQAQHVSNEQFF.

This sequence joins TRBV7-2 and TRBJ2-5; TRBD2 matches at 10 bases. Germline CDR1 and CDR2: SGHTA and FQGNSA. Trimming removed 4 bases from V and 5 bases from J; junction bases left unmatched: 7. The CDR3 sequence is 15 residues long. CDR3 protein: CASSYQRGGRETQYF. The CDR3 DNA sequence: TGTGCCAGCAGCTATCAGCGGGGGGGCCGTGAGACCCAGTACTTC.

V is TRBV30 and J is TRBJ2-6; D not resolved. CDR3 size: 15 residues. Per the germline V gene, CDR1 is GTSNPN and CDR2 is SVGIG (reference sequence). Trimming cost V 3 bases and J 3 bases, with 12 bases left between them. The CDR3 protein is CAWRLPGIGANVLTF. As DNA, the CDR3 is TGTGCCTGGAGGTTACCGGGTATTGGGGCCAACGTCCTGACTTTC.

The chain couples TRBV5-1 to TRBJ1-2; TRBD1 matches at 9 bases. With 0 bases clipped from V and 4 bases from J, the junction kept 4 bases outside the gene matches. CDR3 length: 15 residues. Germline assignment: CDR1 SGHRS and CDR2 YFSETQ. The DNA of the CDR3 is TGCGCCAGCAGCTTGGCGGGGACAGGGCCCTATGGCTACACCTTC. It is translated as CASSLAGTGPYGYTF.

V and J are TRBV27 and TRBJ1-2; 8 bases match TRBD1. This CDR3 has 15 amino acids. Germline CDR1 is MNHEY and CDR2 is SMNVEV (reference sequence). Trimming took 4 bases from V and 8 from J; bases not matched to a gene: 12. CDR3 DNA: TGTGCCAGCAGTTCTTGGACAGGGCCTTCACGAGGCTACACCTTC. It codes for CASSSWTGPSRGYTF.

There are a few counts of this clone. The V and J genes are TRBV19 and TRBJ2-6; unclear D gene. Trimming took off 3 bases at V and 0 bases at J, with 9 bases between the two ends. The CDR3 contains 16 residues. The germline V gene encodes CDR1 LNHDA and CDR2 SQIVND (reference sequence). CDR3 sequence (DNA): TGTGCCAGTAGTATGACACGGTTCTCTGGGGCCAACGTCCTGACTTTC. This sequence encodes CASSMTRFSGANVLTF.

This clone was counted once. This chain uses TRBV7-3 with TRBJ2-3, with D perhaps TRBD1 (6 bases). CDR1 and CDR2 from the germline V gene are SGHTA and FQGTGA. CDR3 length equals 16 residues. Trimming took off 0 bases at V and 1 base at J, with 11 bases between the two ends. CDR3 DNA sequence: TGTGCCAGCAGCTTAACGGGGGCCAGGGGCACAGATACGCAGTATTTT. It specifies CASSLTGARGTDTQYF.

This chain joins TRBV27 and TRBJ2-7; possibly TRBD1 for D (6 bases). The CDR3 totals 15 residues. Germline CDR1 and CDR2: MNHEY and SMNVEV (reference sequence). Trimming shortened V by 4 bases and J by 4 bases, and 17 bases separated the two germline ends. The CDR3 nucleotides read TGTGCCAGCAGTTCCCAGAGGGCAGGGGAGTACGAGCAGTACTTC. It codes for CASSSQRAGEYEQYF.

V gene TRBV6-5 combines with J gene TRBJ1-1; D gene uncertain. V lost 5 bases and J lost 1, with 14 bases in between. CDR3 length: 15 amino acids. CDR1 and CDR2 from the germline V gene are MNHEY and SVGAGI. The DNA for the CDR3 is TGTGCCAGCAGTCTCATCGGGGAGGGGAACACTGAAGCTTTCTTT. Translation: CASSLIGEGNTEAFF.

V and J are TRBV7-2 and TRBJ2-3, with D perhaps matching TRBD2 (5 bases). This CDR3 region has 14 residues. Trimming removed 3 bases from V and 1 base from J, with 8 bases in between. Germline CDR1 SGHTA, CDR2 FQGNSA. As DNA, the CDR3 is TGTGCCAGCAGCTTTGAGGGCCGCACAGATACGCAGTATTTT. This translates into CASSFEGRTDTQYF. The full variable domain, completed using reference TRBV7-2 and TRBJ2-3, is GAGVSQSPSNKVTEKGKDVELRCDPISGHTALYWYRQSLGQGLEFLIYFQGNSAPDKSGLPSDRFSAERTGGSVSTLTIQRTQQEDSAVYLCASSFEGRTDTQYFGPGTRLTVL.

The chain couples TRBV14 to TRBJ2-7; 7 bases fit TRBD1. CDR1 and CDR2 from the germline V gene are SGHDN and FVKESK. Trimming cost V 5 bases and J 3 bases; bases outside gene matches: 10. The length of the CDR3 is 15 residues. Here the CDR3 DNA reads TGTGCCAGCAGCGATATTTTGCAGGGGGTCTACGAGCAGTACTTC. Protein product: CASSDILQGVYEQYF.

There are a few counts of this clone. This chain uses TRBV10-2 with TRBJ1-3; perhaps TRBD1 as D (5 bases). CDR3 size: 14 residues. Per the germline V gene, CDR1 is WSHSY and CDR2 is SAAADI. Trimming pared 6 bases from V and 1 base from J, leaving 10 bases between. CDR3: CASSARGSGNTIYF. The DNA of the CDR3 is TGCGCCAGCAGCGCCCGGGGGTCTGGAAACACCATATATTTT.

This chain joins TRBV10-1 and TRBJ1-5; D may be TRBD1 (6 bases). This CDR3 comprises 14 residues. Looked up from germline, CDR1 is WNHNN and CDR2 is SYGVQD (reference sequence). V dropped 7 bases and J dropped 0 bases, with 10 bases sitting between them. CDR3 in DNA: TGCGCCAGCACCCAGGGGATTAGCAATCAGCCCCAGCATTTT. Protein product: CASTQGISNQPQHF.

This chain joins TRBV19 and TRBJ2-7; 14 bases line up with TRBD2. Germline V gene data show CDR1 as LNHDA and CDR2 as SQIVND (reference sequence). The CDR3 spans 17 residues. Germline trimming cut 3 bases from V and 0 bases from J; bases unmatched to any gene: 4. The CDR3 nucleotides are TGTGCCAGTAGTATTACGGGACTAGCGGGGGACTCCTACGAGCAGTACTTC. It translates to CASSITGLAGDSYEQYF.